The 13 T cell receptor beta chains presented below share a single source sample, sequenced in a study of blood T cell repertoires in COVID-19. TCRdb keeps only in-frame clones here, not all; method: immunoSEQ multiplex PCR. Counted here are around 130,000 clones, 84% occurring once; the ten biggest clones make up approximately 9%. Sample: peripheral blood. These TCRs come from a man aged 30 to 45 with COVID-19, enrolled during active disease.

The chain is built from TRBV30 and TRBJ2-1, with 7 bases fitting TRBD2. The CDR3 has 13 amino acids. V was pared by 7 bases and J by 7 bases, with 10 bases of the junction left unmatched. Germline values: CDR1 GTSNPN, CDR2 SVGIG (reference sequence). CDR3 in amino acids: CAFSLAVGNEQFF. CDR3 nucleotide sequence: TGTGCCTTTAGTCTAGCGGTGGGGAATGAGCAGTTCTTC. The full variable domain, its missing parts supplied by reference TRBV30 and TRBJ2-1, is SQTIHQWPATLVQPVGSPLSLECTVEGTSNPNLYWYRQAAGRGLQLLFYSVGIGQISSEVPQNLSASRPQDRQFILSSKKLLLSDSGFYLCAFSLAVGNEQFFGPGTRLTVL.

This clone was counted a single time. The chain has TRBV10-3 and TRBJ1-1; 7 nucleotides line up with TRBD1. The trim removed 0 bases at V and 5 bases at J, leaving 9 bases unmatched. Germline V CDR1 and CDR2: ENHRY, SYGVKD. The CDR3 length is 16 residues. For the CDR3, the DNA is TGTGCCATCAGTGAGTCGAGTGACAGGGAAGGAACTGAAGCTTTCTTT. Amino acid sequence: CAISESSDREGTEAFF.

This chain uses TRBV6-2 or TRBV6-3 with TRBJ2-7; maybe TRBD2 (5 bases). Germline CDR1 reads MNHEY; CDR2 reads SVGEGT. The V and J ends lost 7 bases and 3 bases respectively, with 19 bases between them. The length of the CDR3 is 15 residues. The CDR3 region is CASIPSGSLGYEQYF. The CDR3 coding sequence is TGTGCCAGCATCCCGAGCGGTAGTTTGGGCTACGAGCAGTACTTC.

The J gene is TRBJ1-2, the V gene TRBV5-1, with D possibly being TRBD1 (6 bases). Germline CDR1 SGHRS, CDR2 YFSETQ. The germline V and J ends were trimmed by 3 bases and 7 bases, with 19 bases remaining between them. This CDR3 comprises 15 residues. CDR3 DNA sequence: TGCGCCAGCAGCTCCCCTCTGGCAGCAGGGGTTGGCTACACCTTC. It yields the protein CASSSPLAAGVGYTF.

This clone appeared once. The J gene is TRBJ2-7, the V gene TRBV7-2, with 15 positions matching TRBD2. This CDR3 spans 18 amino acids. V was clipped by 5 bases and J by 2 bases; unmatched bases: 10. Germline lookup yields CDR1 SGHTA and CDR2 FQGNSA. The CDR3 region is CASSLPGLAGGPTYEQYF. The DNA for the CDR3 is TGTGCCAGCAGCCTCCCGGGACTAGCGGGAGGCCCTACCTACGAGCAGTACTTC.

V is TRBV27 and J is TRBJ2-7, with D possibly TRBD1 on 5 matching bases. The CDR3 length is 13 residues. Trimming stripped 3 bases from V and 3 bases from J, with 9 bases between. The germline V gene encodes CDR1 MNHEY and CDR2 SMNVEV (reference sequence). The CDR3 sequence is CASSFSQGYEQYF. The DNA for the CDR3 is TGTGCCAGCAGTTTTAGTCAGGGCTACGAGCAGTACTTC.

The CDR3 bases are TGTGCCAGCAGCTTGAGGGGGCGTTACACCGGGGAGCTGTTTTTT. It codes for CASSLRGRYTGELFF. The J gene is TRBJ2-2, the V gene TRBV5-4; 7 bases fit TRBD1. V lost 1 base to trimming and J lost 3 bases; unmatched junction nucleotides: 3. This CDR3 has 15 residues. Germline V CDR1 and CDR2: SGHNT, YYREEE (reference sequence).

The chain links TRBV19 to TRBJ1-4, with 9 bases lining up with TRBD1. J was trimmed by 5 bases and V by 4 bases; bases with no gene match: 2. This CDR3 contains 14 residues. CDR1 is LNHDA and CDR2 is SQIVND in the germline V gene (reference sequence). The CDR3 bases are TGTGCCAGTAGTACGACAGGGGGGAATGAAAAACTGTTTTTT. Residues: CASSTTGGNEKLFF. Together with reference TRBV19 and TRBJ1-4, the CDR3 gives the full variable domain: DGGITQSPKYLFRKEGQNVTLSCEQNLNHDAMYWYRQDPGQGLRLIYYSQIVNDFQKGDIAEGYSVSREKKESFPLTVTSAQKNPTAFYLCASSTTGGNEKLFFGSGTQLSVL.

J is TRBJ2-3 and V is TRBV9; D gene ambiguous. The germline V gene has CDR1 SGDLS and CDR2 YYNGEE. The ends were cut back, 3 bases at V and 0 bases at J, with 11 bases in the middle. The CDR3 is made up of 15 amino acids. CDR3 loop: CASSGGSSSTDTQYF. CDR3 coding DNA: TGTGCCAGCAGCGGTGGCTCGTCTAGCACAGATACGCAGTATTTT.

The chain links TRBV4-2 to TRBJ2-7; 7 bases agree with TRBD1. The V and J ends lost 2 bases and 4 bases, in that order; junction bases with no gene match: 14. This CDR3 has 17 residues. Germline assignment: CDR1 LGHNA and CDR2 YNFKEQ. In nucleotides, the CDR3 is TGTGCCAGCAGCCAAAACGTGGGACAGAGAAATACTTACGAGCAGTACTTC. The encoded protein is CASSQNVGQRNTYEQYF.

The V gene is TRBV7-2, the J gene TRBJ2-5; D uncertain. CDR1 and CDR2 from the germline V gene are SGHTA and FQGNSA. Trimming cost V 5 bases and J 1 base, with 14 bases left between them. The CDR3 contains 15 residues. CDR3 sequence reads: CASSAPSTPQETQYF. The CDR3 region has the DNA TGTGCCAGCAGCGCACCTTCTACGCCCCAAGAGACCCAGTACTTC.

The chain couples TRBV2 to TRBJ2-1, with D maybe TRBD2 (5 bases). This CDR3 has 13 amino acids. The V end was cut by 7 bases, the J end by 3 bases, with 10 bases between. Germline CDR1 SNHLY, CDR2 FYNNEI. The CDR3 region is CASIRDGYNEQFF. CDR3 nucleotides: TGTGCCAGCATTCGGGATGGCTACAATGAGCAGTTCTTC.

Comments on this clone: The junction differs from germline at one of its ends, possibly a read error. The chain combines TRBV28 with TRBJ1-4, with a tentative D call TRBD1 (5 bases). This CDR3 contains 12 residues. From germline, CDR1 is MDHEN and CDR2 SYDVKM. This CDR3 is CASTGTTEKLFF. The CDR3 DNA sequence: TGTGCCAGCACCGGGACTACTGAAAAACTGTTTTTT.